This T cell receptor beta chain was documented in a study of T cell responses to AZD1222 COVID-19 vaccine. Germline CDR1 MNHEY, CDR2 SMNVEV (reference sequence). The CDR3 has 17 residues. Trimming took off 1 base at V and 1 base at J, with 11 bases between the two ends. Sequencing was performed with immunoSEQ multiplex PCR; in TCRdb, only in-frame clones are kept and a portion is missing. The table has fewer than 200,000 clones, approximately 92% seen once; the top ten hold over 9.5%. The chain joins TRBV27 to TRBJ1-6; D perhaps matches TRBD1 (6 bases). The specimen comprised peripheral blood, sampled on day 0 of AZD1222 vaccination. This clonotype was sampled from an adult in good health. The CDR3 sequence is CASSLYRAASYNSPLHF. CDR3 bases: TGTGCCAGCAGTTTATACAGGGCGGCGTCCTATAATTCACCCCTCCACTTT.